A selection of T cell receptor beta chains follows, all from one sample in a study of radiation and T cells in renal cell carcinoma. Only in-frame clones appear in the TCRdb table, and some are missing; sequencing was by immunoSEQ multiplex PCR. The sample yields roughly 130,000 clones, nearly 90% seen once. The sample here was blood, taken from a patient whose treatment included radiotherapy and nephrectomy. These receptors all come from a woman in her fifties or sixties with renal cell carcinoma. Each CDR3 is given with its conserved first and last residue. The order of the fields is D gene, J gene, V gene, clone size, CDR3 DNA, CDR3 protein. A D gene is named only where the DNA matches it firmly. A clone size is listed for some rows: how often the clone was seen (once, few, many), or a class if it is expanded.

NA,TRBJ2-7,TRBV21-1,once,TGTGCCAGTGAGGGGACAGGCGCCTACGAGCAGTACTTC,CASEGTGAYEQYF
TRBD1,TRBJ2-1,TRBV2,NA,TGTGCCAGCAGGAAGGGAGAAGGACAGGGTGCCTACAATGAGCAGTTCTTC,CASRKGEGQGAYNEQFF
NA,TRBJ1-2,TRBV6-5,NA,TGTGCCAGCAGTTCCGGGACCGCTTACTATGGCTACACCTTC,CASSSGTAYYGYTF
NA,TRBJ1-5,TRBV27,NA,TGTGCCAGCAGTTTAAAGGCCCTTAGCAATCAGCCCCAGCATTTT,CASSLKALSNQPQHF
NA,TRBJ2-7,TRBV6-5,once,TGTGCCAGCAGGTCGTCCGGGACTGGGTCCTGGGAGCAGTACTTC,CASRSSGTGSWEQYF
NA,TRBJ2-3,TRBV11-2,NA,TGTGCCAGCAGCTTAAGCGGTGACCTCGGTACGCAGTATTTT,CASSLSGDLGTQYF
NA,TRBJ2-3,TRBV5-1,NA,TGCGCCAGCAGCTTGGAGGGGGAGGGTGCAGATACGCAGTATTTT,CASSLEGEGADTQYF
NA,TRBJ1-5,TRBV6-5,NA,TGTGCCAGCAGTGAACAGGGTTCCAATCAGCCCCAGCATTTT,CASSEQGSNQPQHF
NA,TRBJ2-3,TRBV18,NA,TGTGCCAGCTCACCACTCGGGGCGGACACAGATACGCAGTATTTT,CASSPLGADTDTQYF
TRBD1,TRBJ2-2,TRBV6-5,NA,TGTGCCAGCGGGACAGGGGGCGCTCCCGGGGAGCTGTTTTTT,CASGTGGAPGELFF
NA,TRBJ2-7,TRBV7-9,NA,TGTGCCAGCAGCTCCCAGGGGAGCTCCTACGAGCAGTACTTC,CASSSQGSSYEQYF
NA,TRBJ1-2,TRBV18,NA,TGTGCCAGCTCACCAGTCCTTGGTAGCGATGGCTACACCTTC,CASSPVLGSDGYTF
NA,TRBJ1-1,TRBV15,NA,TGTGCCACCAGCAGGCGGGGAATGAACACTGAAGCTTTCTTT,CATSRRGMNTEAFF
TRBD1,TRBJ2-1,TRBV27,NA,TGTGCCAGCACCTGGGGGGACAGGGGGTACAATGAGCAGTTCTTC,CASTWGDRGYNEQFF
TRBD1,TRBJ1-1,TRBV19,NA,TGTGCCAGTGGAACAAACAGGGGTACTGAAGCTTTCTTT,CASGTNRGTEAFF
NA,TRBJ1-1,TRBV18,NA,TGTGCCAGCTCACCAGAGGCAAGGGGCGAAGCTTTCTTT,CASSPEARGEAFF
NA,TRBJ2-2,TRBV7-2,NA,TGTGCCAGCAGCAACCGGGGCCCTCCCGGGGAGCTGTTTTTT,CASSNRGPPGELFF
TRBD2,TRBJ2-1,TRBV6-5,NA,TGTGCCAGCAGTTCTCTTAGCGGGGGGGCTTGTGAGCAGTTCTTC,CASSSLSGGACEQFF
NA,TRBJ1-2,TRBV14,NA,TGTGCCAGCAGCCAAGCCCTGATAAGTAACTATGGCTACACCTTC,CASSQALISNYGYTF
NA,TRBJ2-1,TRBV4-2,NA,TGTGCCAGCAGCCAAGAGAAGAAGGATGAGCAGTTCTTC,CASSQEKKDEQFF
NA,TRBJ1-1,TRBV6-5,NA,TGTGCCAGCAGTTACCTGGCCAGCACTGAAGCTTTCTTT,CASSYLASTEAFF
TRBD1,TRBJ2-7,TRBV6-5,NA,TGTGCCAGCAGAACCGGGACAGGGACCTACGAGCAGTACTTC,CASRTGTGTYEQYF